A single sample is the source of the 32 T cell receptor beta chains below, sequenced in a study of T cells after somatic rescue of genetic block. Produced via immunoSEQ multiplex PCR; TCRdb's table is partial and in-frame only. The repertoire holds 13,000 or so clones, with over 65% as singletons. What was sequenced was peripheral blood mononuclear cells (PBMCs). The origin of the receptors is a boy aged 5 to 17.

The sample holds a few counts of this clone. V gene TRBV10-2 combines with J gene TRBJ2-5, with 9 bases lining up with TRBD2. V was pared by 5 bases and J by 0 bases, with 4 bases of the junction left unmatched. This CDR3 spans 15 amino acids. In germline, CDR1 is WSHSY, CDR2 SAAADI. CDR3 residues: CASSISGSDQETQYF. The CDR3 DNA is TGCGCCAGCAGTATTAGCGGGAGTGACCAAGAGACCCAGTACTTC.

The sample holds a few counts of this clone. The chain carries TRBV19 and TRBJ1-6; D remains ambiguous. Germline assignment: CDR1 LNHDA and CDR2 SQIVND (reference sequence). The CDR3 extends over 14 amino acids. Trimming removed 7 bases from V and 4 bases from J, with 11 bases in between. CDR3 coding DNA: TGTGCCAGTAACGGAGGATCTTATAATTCACCCCTCCACTTT. It codes for CASNGGSYNSPLHF.

The chain uses TRBV18 and TRBJ2-4; possible D gene TRBD1, 6 bases. This CDR3 is 17 amino acids long. Germline V lookup: CDR1 KGHSH, CDR2 LQKENI. V was shortened by 6 bases and J by 0 bases, with 18 bases between the two germline ends. CDR3 bases: TGTGCCAGCTCCCCGAGACAGGCCTTCTTAGCCAAAAACATTCAGTACTTC. Encoded protein: CASSPRQAFLAKNIQYF.

This clone was seen a handful of times. The chain employs TRBV18 and TRBJ1-3; 7 nucleotides line up with TRBD1. From germline, CDR1 is KGHSH and CDR2 LQKENI. The CDR3 contains 17 residues. The J segment lost 0 bases and the V segment lost 2 bases, leaving 7 bases of the junction unmatched. The CDR3: CASSPRQGQLSGNTIYF. The CDR3 region has the DNA TGTGCCAGCTCACCAAGACAGGGACAACTCTCTGGAAACACCATATATTTT.

This sequence joins TRBV10-1 and TRBJ2-3; 8 bases are shared with TRBD1. The germline V gene encodes CDR1 WNHNN and CDR2 SYGVQD (reference sequence). The V gene end was trimmed by 6 bases and the J gene end by 3 bases; junction bases not matched to a gene: 8. CDR3 length: 15 amino acids. The CDR3 coding sequence is TGCGCCAGCAGCCCTGGGACAGGCGGTACAGATACGCAGTATTTT. This translates into CASSPGTGGTDTQYF.

This chain uses TRBV6-1 with TRBJ2-3; TRBD1 aligns across 9 bases. This CDR3 has 12 amino acids. The junction had 3 bases not matched to a gene; V was cut back by 5 bases and J by 9 bases. From germline, CDR1 is MNHNS and CDR2 SASEGT. This CDR3 reads CASSWDRVTQYF. The CDR3 DNA reads TGTGCCAGCAGTTGGGACAGGGTCACGCAGTATTTT.

This clone was picked up one time. The chain combines TRBV4-2 with TRBJ1-4; D unresolved. Per germline, CDR1 LGHNA and CDR2 YNFKEQ. The V end lost 0 bases, the J end lost 3 bases, and 11 bases lay between the germline ends. This CDR3 has 16 residues. Written as DNA, the CDR3 is TGTGCCAGCAGCCAAGACCCGGATCCAGCTAATGAAAAACTGTTTTTT. As protein: CASSQDPDPANEKLFF.

As DNA, the CDR3 is TGTGCCTGGAGTGAGAAGGGGGTTAGCAATCAGCCCCAGCATTTT. This codes for CAWSEKGVSNQPQHF. The gene calls are TRBV30 and TRBJ1-5; a possible D gene is TRBD1 (6 bases). Germline V gives CDR1 GTSNPN, CDR2 SVGIG (reference sequence). The V gene lost 1 base and the J gene lost 0 bases, with 10 bases spanning the gap. This CDR3 is 15 amino acids long.

Only one count was recorded for this clone. The chain links TRBV14 to TRBJ2-1; TRBD2 agrees at 15 bases. The CDR3 is 21 amino acids. Germline V gene lookup returns CDR1 SGHDN and CDR2 FVKESK. V trimming: 2 bases; J trimming: 4 bases; junction bases outside the gene matches: 15. The CDR3, as DNA: TGTGCCAGCAGCCAAAAACCCGGGACTAGCGGGAGGTTAGTCCAATACAATGAGCAGTTCTTC. This codes for CASSQKPGTSGRLVQYNEQFF.

The V call is TRBV11-1, the J call TRBJ2-5, with D possibly being TRBD1 or TRBD2 (5 bases each). The V and J ends lost 0 bases and 6 bases respectively, with 20 bases between them. CDR1 and CDR2 (germline): SGHAT, FQDESV (reference sequence). The CDR3 is 17 residues long. Written as DNA, the CDR3 is TGTGCCAGCAGCTTAGCGACGAGGGGCCTTCATCCGCAGACCCAGTACTTC. Translated: CASSLATRGLHPQTQYF.

With respect to this clone: A clone one base away is much larger, so this may be a read error. This chain connects TRBV6-1 to TRBJ2-2; D is ambiguous. V was shortened by 5 bases and J by 1 base, with 8 bases between the two germline ends. There are 14 residues in the CDR3. Germline V gene lookup returns CDR1 MNHNS and CDR2 SASEGT. This chain's CDR3 is CASSSWRNTGELFF. CDR3 nucleotides: TGTGCCAGCAGTAGCTGGAGGAACACCGGGGAGCTGTTTTTT.

The chain has TRBV7-2 and TRBJ2-3; D call uncertain. The germline V gene encodes CDR1 SGHTA and CDR2 FQGNSA. The CDR3 is made up of 12 amino acids. Trimming stripped 0 bases from V and 7 bases from J, with 5 bases between. The CDR3 loop is CASSLAVNTQYF. DNA for the CDR3: TGTGCCAGCAGCTTAGCGGTAAATACGCAGTATTTT.

The chain combines TRBV11-2 with TRBJ2-4, with TRBD2 matching over 14 bases. The CDR3 loop spans 18 amino acids. Germline V gene data show CDR1 as SGHAT and CDR2 as FQNNGV. The V segment lost 2 bases and the J segment 0 bases; nucleotides outside the gene matches: 3. CDR3 region: CASSLRLAGGLAKNIQYF. CDR3 bases: TGTGCCAGCAGCTTAAGACTAGCGGGGGGGCTAGCCAAAAACATTCAGTACTTC.

The chain employs TRBV7-3 and TRBJ2-5, with D perhaps given as TRBD1 or TRBD2 (5 bases each). The CDR3 has 15 amino acids. The V gene's germline CDR1 is SGHTA and CDR2 FQGTGA. V was cut by 2 bases and J by 1 base, with 11 bases left in between. For the CDR3, the DNA is TGTGCCAGCAGCTTATCAGGGACGCTCCAAGAGACCCAGTACTTC. Amino acid sequence: CASSLSGTLQETQYF.

A note on this clone: The junction and the germline gene differ at one end; a read error may be behind it. The same CDR3 also results from other DNA sequences found in this sample. V is TRBV4-2 and J is TRBJ2-3; D is unresolved. This CDR3 region has 17 residues. Per germline, CDR1 LGHNA and CDR2 YNFKEQ. The chain's CDR3 is CASSQEDRAGVSDTQYF. The DNA of the CDR3 is TGTGCCAGCAGTCAAGAAGATCGTGCAGGCGTGAGCGATACGCAGTATTTT.

This chain uses TRBV5-5 with TRBJ1-2, with 9 bases matching TRBD1. Germline V gives CDR1 SGHKS, CDR2 YYEKEE (reference sequence). The CDR3 extends over 17 amino acids. V shed 1 base, J shed 4 bases, and the junction held 11 bases outside the gene matches. The CDR3 loop reads CASSLHRGPTFFYGYTF. For the CDR3, the DNA is TGTGCCAGCAGCTTGCACAGGGGGCCCACATTTTTCTATGGCTACACCTTC.

This clone is a singleton in its sample. The V and J genes are TRBV27 and TRBJ2-6; perhaps TRBD1 as D (6 bases). V lost 7 bases to trimming and J lost 0 bases, with 16 bases between them. Germline V CDR1 and CDR2: MNHEY, SMNVEV (reference sequence). The CDR3 is 17 amino acids. CDR3 DNA sequence: TGTGCCAGCACCCCGACAGGAACGAGCTCTGGGGCCAACGTCCTGACTTTC. Protein product: CASTPTGTSSGANVLTF.

This clone was seen a few times. The rearrangement joins TRBV7-3 to TRBJ2-2; D possibly corresponds to TRBD2 (5 bases). V dropped 2 bases and J dropped 8 bases, with 9 bases sitting between them. The CDR3 has 13 amino acids. The germline CDR1 and CDR2 sequences are SGHTA and FQGTGA. The chain's CDR3 is CASSLLGRGELFF. The CDR3 region has the DNA TGTGCCAGCAGCTTATTAGGGAGAGGGGAGCTGTTTTTT.

The chain combines TRBV18 with TRBJ2-5; 9 bases line up with TRBD1. The germline CDR1 and CDR2 sequences are KGHSH and LQKENI. The CDR3 consists of 15 residues. With V trimmed by 7 bases and J by 2 bases, 8 bases remained unmatched. The CDR3 reads CASYSGTGFQETQYF. The CDR3 DNA follows: TGTGCCAGCTATTCTGGGACAGGGTTTCAAGAGACCCAGTACTTC.

The CDR3 protein is CASSSGQPPILRSSYNEQFF. The DNA of the CDR3 is TGTGCCAGCAGTTCCGGACAGCCCCCCATATTACGGAGCTCCTACAATGAGCAGTTCTTC. V and J are TRBV6-4 and TRBJ2-1; possibly TRBD1 for D (6 bases). The CDR3 has 20 amino acids. Trimming left V 5 bases short and J 0 bases short, with 26 bases between. The germline V gene encodes CDR1 MRHNA and CDR2 SNTAGT.

The rearrangement links TRBV6-5 to TRBJ2-3; 10 bases are shared with TRBD2. This CDR3 has 15 amino acids. J lost 2 bases, V lost 7 bases, and 6 bases had no gene match. Germline V gene data show CDR1 as MNHEY and CDR2 as SVGAGI. The CDR3 coding sequence is TGTGCCAGCACCAGCGGGGGGGCGGACACAGATACGCAGTATTTT. It encodes CASTSGGADTDTQYF.

This rearrangement joins TRBV28 to TRBJ2-5; TRBD2 might be the D (6 bases). V lost 5 bases to trimming and J lost 7 bases, with 26 bases between them. The CDR3 has 17 residues. The germline gives CDR1 MDHEN, CDR2 SYDVKM. CDR3 region: CASSLAGPRQIGWTQYF. CDR3 in DNA: TGTGCCAGCAGTCTTGCGGGACCGCGCCAAATTGGGTGGACCCAGTACTTC.

The J gene is TRBJ2-1, the V gene TRBV2; D might be TRBD1 or TRBD2, each matching 5 bases. V shed 5 bases and J shed 8 bases, with 19 bases lying between them. CDR1 is SNHLY, CDR2 FYNNEI, per germline. The CDR3 covers 15 residues. The CDR3 region has the DNA TGTGCCAGCAGTCCAATCCTTTCACTGGGGGATGAGCAGTTCTTC. This translates into CASSPILSLGDEQFF.

The chain joins TRBV6-6 to TRBJ1-2, with D possibly TRBD1 on 6 matching bases. The CDR3 extends over 13 amino acids. V was shortened by 2 bases and J by 6 bases, with 10 bases between the two germline ends. The germline V gene has CDR1 MNHNY and CDR2 SVGAGI (reference sequence). The CDR3 nucleotides read TGTGCCAGCAGTTACCTCCGGACAGATGGCTACACCTTC. This gives the protein CASSYLRTDGYTF.

The chain employs TRBV10-2 and TRBJ2-7; perhaps TRBD1 as D (5 bases). There are 12 residues in the CDR3. Germline CDR1 is WSHSY and CDR2 is SAAADI. Trimming pared 5 bases from V and 3 bases from J, leaving 8 bases between. The CDR3 DNA reads TGCGCCAGCAGTAAGACAGACTACGAGCAGTACTTC. Amino acid sequence: CASSKTDYEQYF.

The V call is TRBV28, the J call TRBJ2-3; a possible D gene is TRBD1 (6 bases). The CDR3 totals 15 residues. The germline V gene has CDR1 MDHEN and CDR2 SYDVKM. The V gene lost 5 bases and the J gene lost 0 bases, with 12 bases spanning the gap. CDR3 sequence: CASSQGTTSTDTQYF. In nucleotides, the CDR3 is TGTGCCAGCAGTCAAGGGACAACTAGCACAGATACGCAGTATTTT.

The chain combines TRBV27 with TRBJ1-1, with unresolved D. Germline V gene data show CDR1 as MNHEY and CDR2 as SMNVEV (reference sequence). V shed 5 bases and J shed 11 bases, with 15 bases lying between them. The CDR3 loop spans 12 amino acids. CDR3 sequence: CASSLGGRAAFF. CDR3 bases: TGTGCCAGCAGTCTCGGCGGACGGGCGGCTTTCTTT.

The chain carries TRBV27 and TRBJ2-2; 12 positions match TRBD2. The ends lost 4 bases at V and 1 base at J; junction bases unmatched: 10. The CDR3 consists of 19 residues. From germline, CDR1 is MNHEY and CDR2 SMNVEV (reference sequence). The CDR3 region has the DNA TGTGCCAGCAGTTCTACCTCTGTGGGACTAGCGGGGAACACCGGGGAGCTGTTTTTT. Translated: CASSSTSVGLAGNTGELFF.

This rearrangement joins TRBV5-3 to TRBJ1-5; D possibly corresponds to TRBD1 (5 bases). TRBV5-3 is labeled an ORF, and its function is uncertain. V was clipped by 10 bases and J by 3 bases, with 11 bases between them. The CDR3 is 12 amino acids. The CDR3 is CARGFTNQPQHF. The CDR3, as DNA: TGTGCCCGGGGGTTTACCAATCAGCCCCAGCATTTT.

This clone was detected only a few times. The chain combines TRBV14 with TRBJ2-3, with 11 bases that match TRBD2. Trimming removed 3 bases from V and 2 bases from J; junction bases left unmatched: 4. The CDR3 loop spans 16 amino acids. Germline CDR1 is SGHDN and CDR2 is FVKESK. The CDR3 protein is CASSQPGLAVTDTQYF. CDR3 DNA: TGTGCCAGCAGCCAGCCGGGACTAGCGGTCACAGATACGCAGTATTTT.

A single count supports this clone. The rearrangement joins TRBV28 to TRBJ2-7; 10 bases map to TRBD2. V shed 2 bases, J shed 1 base, and the junction held 2 bases outside the gene matches. Germline CDR1 reads MDHEN; CDR2 reads SYDVKM. CDR3 length: 15 amino acids. In nucleotides, the CDR3 is TGTGCCAGCAGTTTAGCGACTAGCGGGTCCTACGAGCAGTACTTC. It yields the protein CASSLATSGSYEQYF.

This clone was seen a single time. This rearrangement joins TRBV5-1 to TRBJ2-3; TRBD2 matches 7 bases. Germline CDR1 reads SGHRS; CDR2 reads YFSETQ. V was clipped by 1 base and J by 8 bases; unmatched bases: 7. The length of the CDR3 is 14 residues. Here the CDR3 reads CASSLTIPGGTQYF. Here the CDR3 DNA reads TGCGCCAGCAGCTTGACCATACCGGGGGGTACGCAGTATTTT. Full variable domain (missing parts from reference TRBV5-1 and TRBJ2-3): KAGVTQTPRYLIKTRGQQVTLSCSPISGHRSVSWYQQTPGQGLQFLFEYFSETQRNKGNFPGRFSGRQFSNSRSEMNVSTLELGDSALYLCASSLTIPGGTQYFGPGTRLTVL.